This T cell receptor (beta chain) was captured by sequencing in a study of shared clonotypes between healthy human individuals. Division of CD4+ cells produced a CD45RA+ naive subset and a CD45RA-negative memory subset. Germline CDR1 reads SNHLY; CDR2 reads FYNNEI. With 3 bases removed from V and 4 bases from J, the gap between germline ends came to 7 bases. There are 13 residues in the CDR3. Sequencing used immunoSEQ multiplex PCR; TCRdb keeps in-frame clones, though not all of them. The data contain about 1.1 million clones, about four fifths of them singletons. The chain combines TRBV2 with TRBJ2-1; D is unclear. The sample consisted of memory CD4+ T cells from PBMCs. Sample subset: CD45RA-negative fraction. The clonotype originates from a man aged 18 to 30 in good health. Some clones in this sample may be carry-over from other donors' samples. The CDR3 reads CASSDLGYNEQFF. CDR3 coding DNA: TGTGCCAGCAGTGATTTGGGTTACAATGAGCAGTTCTTC.